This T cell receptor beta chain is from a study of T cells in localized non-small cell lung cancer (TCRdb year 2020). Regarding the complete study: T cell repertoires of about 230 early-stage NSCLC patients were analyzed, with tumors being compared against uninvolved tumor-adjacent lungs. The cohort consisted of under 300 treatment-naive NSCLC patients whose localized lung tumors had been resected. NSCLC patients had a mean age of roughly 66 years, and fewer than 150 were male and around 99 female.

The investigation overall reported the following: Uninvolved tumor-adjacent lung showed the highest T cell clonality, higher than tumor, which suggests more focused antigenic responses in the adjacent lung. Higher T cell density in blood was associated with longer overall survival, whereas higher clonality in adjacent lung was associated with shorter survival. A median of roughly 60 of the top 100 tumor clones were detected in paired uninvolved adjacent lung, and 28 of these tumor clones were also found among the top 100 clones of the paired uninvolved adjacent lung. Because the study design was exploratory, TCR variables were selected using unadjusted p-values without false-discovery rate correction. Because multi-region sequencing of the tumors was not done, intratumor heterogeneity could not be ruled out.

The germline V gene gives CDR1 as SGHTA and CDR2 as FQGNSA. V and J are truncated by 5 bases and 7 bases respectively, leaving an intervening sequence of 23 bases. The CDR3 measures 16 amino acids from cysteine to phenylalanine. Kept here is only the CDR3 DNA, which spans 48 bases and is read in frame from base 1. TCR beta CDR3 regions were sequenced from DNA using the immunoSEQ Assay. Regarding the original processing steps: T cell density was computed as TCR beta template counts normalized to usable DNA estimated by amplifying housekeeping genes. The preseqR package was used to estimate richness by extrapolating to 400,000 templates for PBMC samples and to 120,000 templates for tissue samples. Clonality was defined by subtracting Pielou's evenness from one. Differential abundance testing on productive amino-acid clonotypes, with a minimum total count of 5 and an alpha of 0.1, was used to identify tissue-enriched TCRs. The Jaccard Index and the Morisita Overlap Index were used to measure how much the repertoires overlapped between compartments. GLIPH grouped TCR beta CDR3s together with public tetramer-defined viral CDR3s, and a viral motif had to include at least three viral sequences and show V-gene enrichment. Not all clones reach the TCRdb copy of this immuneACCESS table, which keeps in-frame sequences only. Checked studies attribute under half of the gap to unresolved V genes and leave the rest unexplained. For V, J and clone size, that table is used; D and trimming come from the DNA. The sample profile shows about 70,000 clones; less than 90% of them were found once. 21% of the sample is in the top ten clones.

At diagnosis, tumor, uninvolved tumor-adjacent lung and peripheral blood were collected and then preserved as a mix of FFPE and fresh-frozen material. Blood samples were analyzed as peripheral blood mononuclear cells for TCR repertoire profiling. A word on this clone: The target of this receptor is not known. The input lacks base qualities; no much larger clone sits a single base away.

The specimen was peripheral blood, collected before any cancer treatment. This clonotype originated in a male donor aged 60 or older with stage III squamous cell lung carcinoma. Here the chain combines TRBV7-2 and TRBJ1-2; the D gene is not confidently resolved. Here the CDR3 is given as CASSPGSGRSYVGYTF. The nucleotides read TGTGCCAGCAGCCCCGGATCTGGCAGGTCCTATGTTGGCTACACCTTC.